Sequencing of this T cell receptor (beta chain) was carried out in a study of shared clonotypes between healthy human individuals. V dropped 2 bases and J dropped 14; count of bases not matched to a gene: 12. This CDR3 is built from 15 residues. Sequencing was performed with immunoSEQ multiplex PCR; in TCRdb, only in-frame clones are kept and a portion is missing. The profile shows just over 2,000,000 clones, roughly 95% of them singletons. V gene TRBV23-1 combines with J gene TRBJ2-1, with TRBD1 identical over 10 bases. TRBV23-1 is flagged as an ORF with uncertain function. Sequenced: naive CD4+ T cells sorted from blood. Subset here: CD45RA+ positively selected. This TCR came from a young man in good health. The chain's CDR3 is CASSQGTGVTQVEFF. CDR3 nucleotide sequence: TGCGCCAGCAGTCAAGGGACAGGGGTCACCCAGGTGGAGTTCTTC.